This TCR beta chain comes out of a study of control samples from healthy donors and cancer patients. This clone is a singleton in its sample. Sequenced by immunoSEQ multiplex PCR; TCRdb stores in-frame clones only, minus some. Of around 100,000 clones listed, 80% to 90% are singletons. The clonotype comes from a man aged 25-40 years in good health. The sequencing sample was made of blood.

The CDR3 DNA sequence: TGTGCCAGCAGTGAAATGGCGAAAAACATTCAGTACTTC. Its protein is CASSEMAKNIQYF. The genes are TRBV6-1 and TRBJ2-4; D not certain. Per the germline V gene, CDR1 is MNHNS and CDR2 is SASEGT. The CDR3 has 13 residues. Trimming shortened V by 2 bases and J by 4 bases, and 6 bases separated the two germline ends.